There are many counts of the clone carrying this TCR beta chain. The antigen remains undetermined. This specimen comes from a study of T cells after yellow fever vaccination. Study background: The authors prepared low-cell-number fractions using SMART-Seq v4 Ultra Low Input.

General observations from the study: In post-booster samples, most primary-vaccination clones reappeared (about 97% CD4, around 87% CD8). In FACS-sorted repertoires, abundant clonotypes from the bulk population could appear as contaminants. Researchers report a weaker secondary response that nonetheless peaked faster, day 5 versus 15.

Each CDR3 protein gets one entry after TCRdb re-called the 5' RACE reads with MiXCR. The sample contains around 360,000 distinct CDR3 sequences, 11% of which appear only once. This TCR derives from a young man who received the YFV17D yellow fever vaccine. The sequences come from PBMCs, collected on the day of the first yellow fever vaccination.

As DNA, the CDR3 is TGTGCCAGCAGTTTCCTCGTAGAGACCCAGTACTTC. Translated: CASSFLVETQYF. The chain couples TRBV12-3 or TRBV12-4 to TRBJ2-5, with no clear D. V gave up 3 bases and J gave up 4 bases, with 6 bases separating them. The CDR3 totals 12 residues.